Listed below are T cell receptor beta chains from one sample, sequenced in a study of regulatory T cells in long-lasting Graves disease. TCRdb recomputed calls from the multiplex PCR reads with MiXCR, one row per CDR3 protein. This repertoire shows approximately 400,000 distinct CDR3 sequences, 15% to 19% found once; its top ten account for 22%. The sequences come from peripheral blood mononuclear cells (PBMCs), collected at new diagnosis, from a patient treated with antithyroid drugs. The receptor set was obtained from a female donor with Graves disease. Both conserved end residues are part of each CDR3. D genes are given only for firm matches. The size of a clone is reported for some rows only, either as once, few or many, or as a class for expanded clones.

many	TRBV29-1	-	12	TRBJ2-3	TGCAGCGCCCTTATCTCCACAGATACGCAGTATTTT	CSALISTDTQYF
-	TRBV15	-	15	TRBJ1-1	TGTGCCACCAGCAGAGATAGGAGCCCGTCTTCTGAAGCTTTCTTT	CATSRDRSPSSEAFF
many	TRBV6-5	TRBD2	14	TRBJ2-5	TGTGCCAGCAGTTCCGCTAGCGGGGCGGAGACCCAGTACTTC	CASSSASGAETQYF
many	TRBV20-1	-	12	TRBJ1-2	TGCAGTAAGGGACATACTAACTATGGCTACACCTTC	CSKGHTNYGYTF
many	TRBV11-2	-	16	TRBJ2-7	TGTGCCAGCAGCTTAGAGGGCAGGCTTGAAGTGTACGAGCAGTACTTC	CASSLEGRLEVYEQYF
-	TRBV7-2	-	15	TRBJ2-7	TGTGCCAGCAGCTTAGGCGGGGTCAGCTCCTACGAGCAGTACTTC	CASSLGGVSSYEQYF
many	TRBV20-1	-	12	TRBJ2-4	TGCAGCTTATTAGACGCCAAAAACATTCAGTACTTC	CSLLDAKNIQYF
many	TRBV20-1	-	12	TRBJ1-1	TGCAGTGCTAGGCACGGGTTCGCTGAAGCTTTCTTT	CSARHGFAEAFF
few	TRBV7-3	-	15	TRBJ1-6	TGTGCCAGCAGCCCAAAGGGTGGCAACAATTCACCCCTCCACTTT	CASSPKGGNNSPLHF
many	TRBV6-5	TRBD1	15	TRBJ2-7	TGTGCCAGCAGTTACGGGACAGGGCTCTCCTACGAGCAGTACTTC	CASSYGTGLSYEQYF